Following are 9 T cell receptor beta chains from one sample sequenced in a study of shared T cell receptors in the human thymus (dated by TCRdb to the early 2020s). The library was made by the immunoSEQ multiplex PCR assay. Not all clones reach the TCRdb copy of this immuneACCESS table, which keeps in-frame sequences only. Checked studies attribute under half of the gap to unresolved V genes and leave the rest unexplained. Within this sample are 500,000 to 850,000 clones, with more than 70% of them counted one time only. The ten largest account for approximately 0.0097% of the sample. This sample also belongs to another study, concerning human thymus T cells.

The specimen was thymocytes. The receptor source for this set is a boy in the first two years of life with a congenital heart defect. Donor details come from another sample of the same person, matched by shared clones.

This clone was recorded a few times. The same CDR3 arises from other DNA sequences in this sample as well. The chain recombines TRBV7-9 with TRBJ2-3; tentative D call: TRBD2 (5 bases). In germline, CDR1 is SEHNR, CDR2 FQNEAQ (reference sequence). The CDR3 is made up of 14 amino acids. Trimming stripped 3 bases from V and 3 bases from J, with 10 bases between. As DNA, the CDR3 is TGTGCCAGCAGCTTGGGTTTAGCGACAGATACGCAGTATTTT. Its protein is CASSLGLATDTQYF.

Only one count was recorded for this clone. This rearrangement joins TRBV6-4 to TRBJ1-1, with D perhaps matching TRBD1 (6 bases). V lost 0 bases to trimming and J lost 5 bases, with 19 bases between them. The CDR3 covers 17 residues. Germline V lookup: CDR1 MRHNA, CDR2 SNTAGT. The CDR3 DNA sequence: TGTGCCAGCAGTGACTCAGGGACACTACCTTATGGGACTGAAGCTTTCTTT. Translation gives CASSDSGTLPYGTEAFF.

The rearrangement joins TRBV4-1 to TRBJ2-1, with D possibly being TRBD2 (6 bases). Germline assignment: CDR1 MGHRA and CDR2 YSYEKL. This CDR3 has 14 amino acids. Deletions cut 2 bases from V and 10 bases from J, with 15 bases between. The CDR3 DNA is TGCGCCAGCAGCCAACCGGGAGCCGACCGCGAGCAGTTCTTC. This translates into CASSQPGADREQFF.

This chain uses TRBV5-1 with TRBJ2-1, with 14 bases fitting TRBD2. The CDR3 has 15 residues. V trimming: 3 bases; J trimming: 9 bases; junction bases outside the gene matches: 5. The V gene's germline CDR1 is SGHRS and CDR2 YFSETQ. This CDR3 is CASSWRGLAGAEQFF. The CDR3 DNA follows: TGCGCCAGCAGCTGGAGGGGACTAGCGGGGGCTGAGCAGTTCTTC.

The chain has TRBV4-3 and TRBJ2-2; the match to TRBD1 covers 8 bases. Germline CDR1 and CDR2: LGHNA and YSLEER. The CDR3 sequence is 20 residues long. V dropped 4 bases and J dropped 3; count of bases not matched to a gene: 19. The CDR3 nucleotides read TGCGCCAGCAGCCGATTTAAGCTCCGGTGGCAGGGGGCTGACACCGGGGAGCTGTTTTTT. Protein product: CASSRFKLRWQGADTGELFF.

This clone has a single count. The chain employs TRBV2 and TRBJ1-2; 9 bases agree with TRBD1. The length of the CDR3 is 15 residues. The junction had 7 bases not matched to a gene; V was cut back by 6 bases and J by 2 bases. Germline V gives CDR1 SNHLY, CDR2 FYNNEI. CDR3 sequence: CASRAGQGKNYGYTF. Written as DNA, the CDR3 is TGTGCCAGCAGGGCGGGACAGGGTAAAAACTATGGCTACACCTTC.

The chain couples TRBV10-3 to TRBJ1-5; D is unresolved. Germline V gene lookup returns CDR1 ENHRY and CDR2 SYGVKD. V was clipped by 0 bases and J by 5 bases, with 17 bases between them. The CDR3 extends over 17 amino acids. The CDR3 DNA sequence: TGTGCCATCAGTGAGTCAGGGAGTGTGCGGCACTATCAGCCCCAGCATTTT. Encoded protein: CAISESGSVRHYQPQHF.

The genes are TRBV7-2 and TRBJ2-1; 8 bases map to TRBD2. Trimming removed 5 bases from V and 4 bases from J; junction bases left unmatched: 10. CDR3 length: 16 residues. CDR1 and CDR2 (germline): SGHTA, FQGNSA. CDR3 in amino acids: CASSPFAGGLYNEQFF. The CDR3 bases are TGTGCCAGCAGCCCCTTTGCGGGGGGCCTATACAATGAGCAGTTCTTC.

The rearrangement links TRBV5-1 to TRBJ2-5; D perhaps matches TRBD2 (6 bases). The J call may be in error: the DNA end matches TRBJ2-7 better. The CDR3 runs to 16 residues. The V gene's germline CDR1 is SGHRS and CDR2 YFSETQ. This CDR3 reads CASSLERPEEGYEQYF. The DNA of the CDR3 is TGCGCCAGCAGCTTGGAACGGCCGGAGGAGGGCTACGAGCAGTACTTC.